Below, one TCR beta chain is given with its context. Germline assignment: CDR1 LNHNV and CDR2 YYDKDF (reference sequence). The CDR3 spans 18 residues. V was shortened by 1 base and J by 0 bases, with 15 bases between the two germline ends. Sequencing used immunoSEQ multiplex PCR; TCRdb keeps in-frame clones, though not all of them. This sample yields 400,000 to 500,000 clones, of which 80% to 95% are seen a single time; more than 6% belongs to the top ten. The data were obtained in a study of control samples from healthy donors and cancer patients. The sample taken for sequencing was PBMCs. The V gene is TRBV15, the J gene TRBJ1-4, with D hard to call. The origin of this receptor is a man aged 35 to 55 with head and neck cancer. The CDR3 bases are TGTGCCACCAGCAGAGTGGACCGCAATTTTGCAACTAATGAAAAACTGTTTTTT. Translated: CATSRVDRNFATNEKLFF.